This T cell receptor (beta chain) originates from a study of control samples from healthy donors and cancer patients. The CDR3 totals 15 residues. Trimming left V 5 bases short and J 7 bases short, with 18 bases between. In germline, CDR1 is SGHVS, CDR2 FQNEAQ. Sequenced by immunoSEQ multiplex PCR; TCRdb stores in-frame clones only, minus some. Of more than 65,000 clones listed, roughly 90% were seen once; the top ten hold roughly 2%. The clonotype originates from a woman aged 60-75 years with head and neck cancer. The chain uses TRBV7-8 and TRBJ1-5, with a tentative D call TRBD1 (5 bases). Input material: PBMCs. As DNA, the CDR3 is TGTGCCAGCAGCCCAAGGGACGGACCGGAGCAGCCCCAGCATTTT. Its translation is CASSPRDGPEQPQHF. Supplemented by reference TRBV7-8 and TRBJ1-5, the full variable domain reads GAGVSQSPRYKVAKRGQDVALRCDPISGHVSLFWYQQALGQGPEFLTYFQNEAQLDKSGLPSDRFFAERPEGSVSTLKIQRTQQEDSAVYLCASSPRDGPEQPQHFGDGTRLSIL.